This T cell receptor beta chain was sequenced for a study of blood T cell repertoires in COVID-19 (dated by TCRdb to between 2020 and 2021). About the study as a whole: Samples from collaborators originated in the United States, Italy and Spain and spanned both the acute and convalescent phases of COVID-19. HLA class I and class II types, where available, came from metadata supplied by the sample provider rather than from assay-based typing. A de-identified subject ID, COVID-19 status, age in years and sex were almost always included in the sample metadata. Subjects who had been exposed to COVID-19, were actively infected with it, or had recovered from it provided the deeply sampled blood TCRbeta repertoires that made up the dataset. The material from the prospective study consisted of cDNA or gDNA derived from T cells, B-cell-depleted T cells, or PBMCs. The samples were drawn from two sources: the first 160 participants of the ongoing ImmuneRACE study, and 1,000 to 1,500 subjects contributed by 6 global collaborators. The repertoires were made available in a free public database intended to serve as a resource for research on the immune response to SARS-CoV-2.

Remarks on this clone: Its antigen is currently not known. Base quality data are lacking; no much larger clone is found one base away.

The collaborating institutions used their own protocols to collect whole blood in K2EDTA tubes. For TCRbeta analysis, collaborator samples were shipped as frozen whole blood, as isolated PBMCs, or as DNA extracted from either sample type. Overall study outcomes, separate from this receptor: Clinical and demographic metadata were provided uncurated, with the amount varying by source and participant.

The immunoSEQ Assay, a bias-controlled multiplex PCR, was used to amplify TCRbeta CDR3 regions from genomic DNA. The study's own analysis went as follows. Within the assay, amplification of reference gene primers was used to estimate how many nucleated cells each sample contained. Sequence reads were collapsed and filtered to measure the absolute abundance of every unique TCRbeta CDR3 rearrangement. For each sample, productive Simpson clonality was calculated by taking the square root of Simpson's diversity index across productive rearrangements. The clones in this table, taken by TCRdb from immuneACCESS, are in-frame only. Not every clone is retained; where verified, under half of the shortfall comes from an unresolved V gene, and the cause of the rest is unknown. V, J and clone size reflect that table, while D and trimming were determined from the DNA. For this sample there are about 29,000 clones; 60% to 80% appear just once. The ten largest clonotypes hold almost 8% of the sample.

The CDR3 runs 13 residues from the cysteine to the phenylalanine. This entry keeps only the CDR3 DNA: 39 bases, framed from base 1. Trimming leaves V shorter by 6 bases and J shorter by 7 bases, with the junction holding 3 bases beyond the gene matches. This TCR derives from a woman in her 70s with active or convalescent COVID-19. The sample comprised peripheral blood. The rearrangement joined TRBV12-3 or TRBV12-4 to TRBJ2-1; 10 junctional bases match TRBD2. The CDR3 corresponds to CASSQAGGNEQFF. The DNA sequence reads TGTGCCAGCAGCCAAGCGGGGGGGAATGAGCAGTTCTTC.